These 15 T cell receptor beta chains came from one sample sequenced in a study of blood T cells in healthy people across ages. For the second PCR, which ran for about 7 to 12 cycles, a sample-barcoded 5' primer and a J-beta primer mix were used. One entry per CDR3 protein, called by TCRdb with MiXCR from the 5' RACE reads. Of approximately 690,000 distinct CDR3 sequences listed, around 38% were seen once; the top ten hold about 32%. Sequenced sample: blood. The receptors originated from an elderly man in good health.

This clonotype has just one count. A much larger clone is a single base away; this may be a read error. The CDR3 sequence: CASSLSLQPRETQYF. As DNA, the CDR3 is TGTGCCAGCAGCTTAAGTCTCCAACCCCGGGAGACCCAGTACTTC. The chain carries TRBV11-2 and TRBJ2-5; D is uncertain. Germline V gene lookup returns CDR1 SGHAT and CDR2 FQNNGV. Trimming shortened V by 2 bases and J by 5 bases, and 15 bases separated the two germline ends. CDR3 size: 15 residues. The variable domain in full, completed from reference TRBV11-2 and TRBJ2-5, reads EAGVAQSPRYKIIEKRQSVAFWCNPISGHATLYWYQQILGQGPKLLIQFQNNGVVDDSQLPKDRFSAERLKGVDSTLKIQPAKLEDSAVYLCASSLSLQPRETQYFGPGTRLLVL.

This clonotype was seen more than once but under ten times. V is TRBV19 and J is TRBJ2-2; D unresolved. Deletions cut 7 bases from V and 4 bases from J, with 16 bases between. This CDR3 is 15 amino acids long. Looked up from germline, CDR1 is LNHDA and CDR2 is SQIVND (reference sequence). CDR3 amino acids: CASTVPGLSTGELFF. The CDR3 nucleotides are TGTGCCAGTACTGTCCCAGGTCTGAGCACCGGGGAGCTGTTTTTT.

This clonotype appeared a few times. V usage is TRBV4-3 and J usage is TRBJ2-5; 14 bases align to TRBD2. Looked up from germline, CDR1 is LGHNA and CDR2 is YSLEER. V trimming: 3 bases; J trimming: 2 bases; junction bases outside the gene matches: 11. This CDR3 comprises 19 residues. This chain's CDR3 is CASSQSRGGTSGSQETQYF. The CDR3, as DNA: TGCGCCAGCAGCCAGTCGAGGGGAGGGACTAGCGGGAGTCAAGAGACCCAGTACTTC.

This clonotype came up once. The chain couples TRBV20-1 to TRBJ2-7, with D tentatively TRBD1 (5 bases). Germline assignment: CDR1 DFQATT and CDR2 SNEGSKA (reference sequence). The V end was cut by 6 bases, the J end by 10 bases, with 22 bases between. This CDR3 comprises 13 residues. CDR3 sequence reads: CSAPLPGMGIQYF. The DNA of the CDR3 is TGCAGTGCGCCCCTTCCAGGGATGGGGATCCAGTACTTC.

This clonotype has just a few counts. This chain links TRBV3-1 with TRBJ1-1; maybe TRBD1 (5 bases). CDR3 length: 15 residues. With 6 bases removed from V and 4 bases from J, the gap between germline ends came to 18 bases. In germline, CDR1 is LGHDT, CDR2 YNNKEL (reference sequence). The CDR3 loop reads CASSQIGGYRTEAFF. CDR3 sequence (DNA): TGTGCCAGCAGTCAAATTGGGGGGTACCGCACTGAAGCTTTCTTT.

The V call is TRBV9, the J call TRBJ2-1; D may be TRBD1 or TRBD2 (7 bases each). V lost 0 bases and J lost 6, with 16 bases in between. Per germline, CDR1 SGDLS and CDR2 YYNGEE. The CDR3 loop spans 16 amino acids. Here the CDR3 DNA reads TGTGCCAGCAGCGTAGTAGGCCAGGGGGGGAGCAATGAGCAGTTCTTC. Translating gives CASSVVGQGGSNEQFF.

This clonotype has ten or more counts. The chain couples TRBV29-1 to TRBJ2-7; D might be TRBD2 (5 bases). There are 16 residues in the CDR3. Per germline, CDR1 SQVTM and CDR2 ANQGSEA. V gave up 7 bases and J gave up 5 bases, with 27 bases separating them. DNA of the CDR3: TGCAGCGCTCAGGCCGGGGTAGGTCTTTTATATGACGAGCAGTACTTC. This codes for CSAQAGVGLLYDEQYF.

This sequence joins TRBV5-1 and TRBJ2-1; 13 bases agree with TRBD2. The V gene's germline CDR1 is SGHRS and CDR2 YFSETQ. This CDR3 is 14 amino acids long. V lost 4 bases to trimming and J lost 7 bases; unmatched junction nucleotides: 2. The CDR3 DNA follows: TGCGCCAGCAGCCCGGGACTAGCGGGGAATGAGCAGTTCTTC. Translation gives CASSPGLAGNEQFF.

The rearrangement uses TRBV7-3 and TRBJ2-5, with TRBD1 as a possible D gene (5 bases). V lost 5 bases and J 3 bases, leaving 13 bases between the germline ends. CDR3 length equals 14 residues. Per germline, CDR1 SGHTA and CDR2 FQGTGA. CDR3 nucleotides: TGTGCCAGCAGCGTAAGCGTAGGGGAAGAGACCCAGTACTTC. Protein: CASSVSVGEETQYF. The variable domain in full, with the rest retrieved from reference TRBV7-3 and TRBJ2-5, is GAGVSQTPSNKVTEKGKYVELRCDPISGHTALYWYRQSLGQGPEFLIYFQGTGAADDSGLPNDRFFAVRPEGSVSTLKIQRTERGDSAVYLCASSVSVGEETQYFGPGTRLLVL.

The gene calls are TRBV11-2 and TRBJ2-7; a weak D match, TRBD1 (6 bases). The CDR3 spans 14 residues. Germline CDR1 SGHAT, CDR2 FQNNGV. The V end lost 7 bases, the J end lost 0 bases, and 13 bases lay between the germline ends. For the CDR3, the DNA is TGTGCCAGCAAACCGGGACATAGCTCCTACGAGCAGTACTTC. Translating gives CASKPGHSSYEQYF.

This clonotype was recorded a few times. The genes are TRBV20-1 and TRBJ1-4; D is unresolved. This CDR3 region has 11 residues. Trimming left V 5 bases short and J 16 bases short, with 17 bases between. Germline CDR1 and CDR2: DFQATT and SNEGSKA (reference sequence). The CDR3 is CSAWTAVNKFF. The CDR3, as DNA: TGCAGTGCTTGGACGGCTGTAAATAAGTTTTTT.

The CDR3 region has the DNA TGTGCCAGCAGCTTGGGGGGGGCCGATTCACCCCTCCACTTT. It translates to CASSLGGADSPLHF. This chain joins TRBV5-6 and TRBJ1-6; D is perhaps TRBD1 (6 bases). This CDR3 is 14 amino acids long. V lost 0 bases, J lost 8 bases, and 9 bases lay in between. Germline CDR1 SGHDT, CDR2 YYEEEE.

This clonotype was seen a handful of times. The CDR3 DNA is TGCGCCAGCAGCTTGGAGGGCAGGGAGAACTATGGCTACACCTTC. It yields the protein CASSLEGRENYGYTF. The rearrangement links TRBV5-1 to TRBJ1-2; tentatively, D is TRBD1 (5 bases). Trimming shortened V by 0 bases and J by 2 bases, and 11 bases separated the two germline ends. Germline loops: CDR1 SGHRS, CDR2 YFSETQ. The CDR3 is made up of 15 amino acids.

This clonotype was observed a handful of times. The chain couples TRBV3-1 to TRBJ2-3, with D possibly TRBD2 on 5 matching bases. Germline V gives CDR1 LGHDT, CDR2 YNNKEL (reference sequence). The V end was cut by 11 bases, the J end by 7 bases, with 10 bases between. This CDR3 comprises 10 residues. The CDR3 here is CAAGVNTQYF. CDR3 bases: TGTGCCGCCGGGGTAAATACGCAGTATTTT.

CDR3 DNA sequence: TGCAGTGCTAGATATAACAGGGGAGGAAGGAGTAATGAGCAGTTCTTC. It yields the protein CSARYNRGGRSNEQFF. V and J are TRBV20-1 and TRBJ2-1, with D possibly TRBD1 on 7 matching bases. Trimming stripped 2 bases from V and 7 bases from J, with 21 bases between. Germline lookup yields CDR1 DFQATT and CDR2 SNEGSKA (reference sequence). The CDR3 is 16 amino acids.